The T cell receptor (beta chain) under discussion was sequenced for a study of T cell responses to AZD1222 COVID-19 vaccine. TCRdb keeps only in-frame clones here, not all; method: immunoSEQ multiplex PCR. Altogether some 180,000 clones are present, 70% to 90% being singletons, with the ten largest covering roughly 6%. V lost 1 base, J lost 5 bases, and 4 bases stayed unmatched. Germline CDR1 LGHDT, CDR2 YNNKEL (reference sequence). This CDR3 spans 15 amino acids. This clonotype was obtained from an adult in good health. V gene TRBV3-1 (or the pseudogene TRBV3-2) combines with J gene TRBJ2-2; 7 positions match TRBD2. The specimen comprised peripheral blood, sampled on day 0 of AZD1222 vaccination. CDR3 region: CASSQGNSGTGELFF. The CDR3 DNA reads TGTGCCAGCAGCCAAGGAAATAGCGGGACCGGGGAGCTGTTTTTT.